This TCR beta chain came from a study of cytomegalovirus exposure and HLA in healthy donors. Use of 60 Vbeta and 13 Jbeta primers characterized the PCR. Clones were read by immunoSEQ multiplex PCR, and TCRdb kept only the in-frame ones, dropping some. The data hold fewer than 150,000 clones, with around 72% observed a single time. Source material: PBMCs. The clonotype originates from a woman aged 40 to 50 in good health and CMV-seropositive.

The CDR3 DNA reads as TGTGCCAGCACCGATTTAACAGACCGCTACGAGCAGTACTTC. Its translation: CASTDLTDRYEQYF. The chain links TRBV7-8 to TRBJ2-7; no clear D. Germline values: CDR1 SGHVS, CDR2 FQNEAQ. The CDR3 runs 14 residues. Trimming took off 7 bases at V and 3 bases at J, with 16 bases between the two ends.